These 8 T cell receptor beta chains share one sample of origin, sequenced in a study of beta chain features in type 1 diabetes. Notes on the study in general: Shortening of TCRB CDR3s, moderate but significant, appeared in all four CD4+ subsets of Type 1 diabetes patients.

Their specific antigens are unknown. Expressed TCRB transcripts were sequenced because the entire RNA isolate underwent reverse transcription. The method was immunoSEQ multiplex PCR; TCRdb's version includes in-frame clones alone and lacks a portion of them. The repertoire holds hundreds of thousands of clones, with roughly a tenth as singletons. The specimen sequenced was naive CD4+ T cells from blood. These receptors all stem from a young man with type 1 diabetes.

This clone was seen only a few times. The V and J genes are TRBV29-1 and TRBJ1-5, with D maybe TRBD1 (6 bases). V lost 7 bases and J lost 3, with 13 bases in between. The CDR3 extends over 13 amino acids. Germline V gene sequence: CDR1 SQVTM, CDR2 ANQGSEA. CDR3 sequence: CSAGTGFNQPQHF. As DNA, the CDR3 is TGCAGCGCTGGAACAGGGTTCAATCAGCCCCAGCATTTT.

This clone has just a few counts. J is TRBJ1-6 and V is TRBV11-2, with D possibly TRBD1 on 5 matching bases. The germline CDR1 and CDR2 sequences are SGHAT and FQNNGV. CDR3 length: 14 amino acids. V was cut by 1 base and J by 10 bases, with 11 bases left in between. CDR3 in DNA: TGTGCCAGCAGCTTAGGGAGAAGGGGATCACCCCTCCACTTT. Encoded protein: CASSLGRRGSPLHF. The variable domain in full, with the rest retrieved from reference TRBV11-2 and TRBJ1-6, is EAGVAQSPRYKIIEKRQSVAFWCNPISGHATLYWYQQILGQGPKLLIQFQNNGVVDDSQLPKDRFSAERLKGVDSTLKIQPAKLEDSAVYLCASSLGRRGSPLHFGNGTRLTVT.

This clone occurred a few times. DNA for the CDR3: TGTGCCAGCCGGACTAGCACAGATACGCAGTATTTT. Its protein is CASRTSTDTQYF. V and J are TRBV6-6 and TRBJ2-3, with a possible D match to TRBD2 (5 bases). The germline V gene has CDR1 MNHNY and CDR2 SVGAGI (reference sequence). V shed 8 bases and J shed 0 bases, with 6 bases lying between them. This CDR3 is built from 12 residues.

The rearrangement uses TRBV7-9 and TRBJ2-7; no reliable D call. Between the trimmed V and J ends, which lost 1 base and 6 bases, there was a span of 13 bases. The CDR3 length is 14 residues. Germline lookup yields CDR1 SEHNR and CDR2 FQNEAQ (reference sequence). The CDR3 loop reads CASSLGDRVGEQYF. The DNA of the CDR3 is TGTGCCAGCAGCTTAGGAGACCGGGTAGGCGAGCAGTACTTC.

The chain combines TRBV6-6 with TRBJ1-5, with D uncertain. This CDR3 comprises 14 residues. Deletions cut 5 bases from V and 4 bases from J, with 12 bases between. Germline V gene sequence: CDR1 MNHNY, CDR2 SVGAGI (reference sequence). The CDR3 region is CASSLSVSNQPQHF. The CDR3, as DNA: TGTGCCAGCAGTCTTAGTGTTTCTAATCAGCCCCAGCATTTT.

This rearrangement joins TRBV28 to TRBJ2-1; TRBD2 agrees at 10 bases. The V and J ends lost 6 bases and 4 bases, in that order; junction bases with no gene match: 6. The germline gives CDR1 MDHEN, CDR2 SYDVKM. There are 15 residues in the CDR3. The CDR3 DNA reads TGTGCCAGCAGGTCTAGCGGGGGCTTTTACAATGAGCAGTTCTTC. Amino acids: CASRSSGGFYNEQFF.

This clone was picked up a small number of times. The chain recombines TRBV4-1 with TRBJ1-5; no clear D gene. Trimming left V 0 bases short and J 11 bases short, with 11 bases between. The germline V gene has CDR1 MGHRA and CDR2 YSYEKL. The CDR3 contains 13 residues. The CDR3: CASSQENRAAQHF. The CDR3 bases are TGCGCCAGCAGCCAAGAAAACCGTGCAGCCCAGCATTTT.

This clone was found a few times. CDR3 coding DNA: TGTGCCAGTAGTGTCGCCGGGACAGCCGGCTACGAGCAGTACTTC. Its protein product is CASSVAGTAGYEQYF. The chain joins TRBV19 to TRBJ2-7, with TRBD1 matching over 7 bases. J lost 3 bases, V lost 5 bases, and 10 bases had no gene match. Germline V gene sequence: CDR1 LNHDA, CDR2 SQIVND (reference sequence). This CDR3 spans 15 amino acids.